The clone carrying this TCR beta chain was seen a handful of times. Its antigen is unknown. Library preparation (for TCRbeta) was performed with unique molecular identifiers. TCRdb reprocessed the PCR reads with MiXCR, giving one entry per CDR3 protein. The data show 300,000 or so distinct CDR3 sequences, around 20% seen once. V lost 0 bases and J lost 4, with 8 bases in between. Germline values: CDR1 SGHRS, CDR2 YFSETQ. The CDR3 loop spans 14 amino acids. The sample originates from a study of T-cell reconstitution after alpha-beta-depleted transplantation in children. Study observations and caveats: Two months or so post-transplant, alpha-beta T cells reportedly derived from several hundred expanded graft clones. T-cell counts and diversity at one year following transplant were attributed mainly to newly produced T cells.

The origin of this receptor is a male patient between 10 and 17 years old who had a stem cell transplant for acute lymphoblastic leukemia, so the T cells may come from the graft donor. The sample was PBMCs, mostly from graft donor cells, taken 180 days after TCRalphabeta/CD19-depleted stem cell transplant. This chain connects TRBV5-1 to TRBJ2-1, with D perhaps TRBD1 or TRBD2 (5 bases each). The CDR3 nucleotides read TGCGCCAGCAGCTTGGAGGGACCTTACAATGAGCAGTTCTTC. Its protein product is CASSLEGPYNEQFF.